The 30 T cell receptor beta chains given below trace back to one sample, sequenced in a study of T cell repertoires in cytomegalovirus infection (dated by TCRdb to the late 2010s). These reads were obtained on an Illumina HiSeq 1500. TCRdb cleaned the public reads at Q25 with fastp, built clones with MiXCR and kept in-frame beta chains. Each CDR3 protein appears once, grouped with its most common genes and DNA. This sample has 800,000 to 950,000 distinct CDR3 sequences in its table, and about 31% of those were observed once. In total, the top ten clones hold under 15% of the sample. Their cognate antigens are unknown. Sample treatment or condition, as interpreted from the label and publication: in vitro stimulation with specific CMV peptide epitopes to enrich CMV-specific T cells. The source material was cultured CD8+ T cells from PBMCs, sampled from culture after CMV antigen stimulation. These receptors came from a human donor in good health (CMV status not recorded). Some clones in this sample may be carry-over from other donors' samples.

The sample holds a few counts of this clonotype. J is TRBJ2-3 and V is TRBV11-1; D is tentatively TRBD1 or TRBD2 (5 bases each). The CDR3 length is 14 residues. The V end was cut by 5 bases, the J end by 2 bases, with 11 bases between. Germline V lookup: CDR1 SGHAT, CDR2 FQDESV (reference sequence). The CDR3 here is CASSRDHFTDTQYF. CDR3 nucleotides: TGTGCCAGCAGCCGGGACCACTTCACAGATACGCAGTATTTT.

The chain links TRBV20-1 to TRBJ2-1, with D possibly matching TRBD1 (5 bases). CDR1 is DFQATT and CDR2 is SNEGSKA in the germline V gene (reference sequence). The CDR3 has 14 residues. Trimming pared 5 bases from V and 0 bases from J, leaving 11 bases between. The CDR3 region has the DNA TGCAGTGCTCACCTAGGGGACTCCTACAATGAGCAGTTCTTC. Its protein is CSAHLGDSYNEQFF.

This clonotype was observed many times. The V gene is TRBV7-6, the J gene TRBJ2-1; 11 bases are a match to TRBD2. Germline V gene sequence: CDR1 SGHVS, CDR2 FNYEAQ. The CDR3 spans 16 residues. The V segment lost 0 bases and the J segment 7 bases; nucleotides outside the gene matches: 5. The CDR3 region is CASSLAVAGGSNEQFF. The CDR3 DNA reads TGTGCCAGCAGCTTAGCGGTAGCGGGGGGGTCTAATGAGCAGTTCTTC.

The chain joins TRBV27 to TRBJ2-5, with TRBD2 matching 8 bases. Looked up from germline, CDR1 is MNHEY and CDR2 is SMNVEV (reference sequence). After removal of 0 bases from V and 5 bases from J, the junction contained 8 bases not matched to a gene. The CDR3 has 16 amino acids. CDR3 DNA sequence: TGTGCCAGCAGTTTATCCGGGACTAGTCCCTGGGAGACCCAGTACTTC. Translation: CASSLSGTSPWETQYF.

This clonotype has a count of ten or more. The chain employs TRBV12-3 or TRBV12-4 and TRBJ2-1; D might be TRBD2 (6 bases). V lost 0 bases and J lost 2, with 14 bases in between. The CDR3 has 17 amino acids. The DNA for the CDR3 is TGTGCCAGCAGTTTAGCGGAGACGGGACTGCCCTACAATGAGCAGTTCTTC. Translated: CASSLAETGLPYNEQFF.

This clonotype has a handful of counts. The chain has TRBV5-6 and TRBJ2-3; 8 bases are shared with TRBD2. The ends lost 4 bases at V and 6 bases at J; junction bases unmatched: 13. The CDR3 extends over 16 amino acids. The germline V gene encodes CDR1 SGHDT and CDR2 YYEEEE. CDR3 loop: CASSHLAGTRADTQYF. Here the CDR3 DNA reads TGTGCCAGCAGCCATTTAGCGGGGACCAGAGCGGATACGCAGTATTTT.

The chain couples TRBV27 to TRBJ1-6; 8 bases are shared with TRBD1. CDR1 is MNHEY and CDR2 is SMNVEV in the germline V gene (reference sequence). The ends lost 6 bases at V and 8 bases at J; junction bases unmatched: 9. This CDR3 spans 15 amino acids. The CDR3 spells CASSRDRGVDSPLHF. The CDR3, as DNA: TGTGCCAGCAGCCGAGACAGGGGAGTCGATTCACCCCTCCACTTT.

A word on this clonotype: A much larger clone differs from this one at a single base, so this may be a read error. This chain uses TRBV27 with TRBJ1-1; D unclear. CDR1 is MNHEY, CDR2 SMNVEV, per germline (reference sequence). This CDR3 is 13 amino acids long. Trimming removed 8 bases at V and 4 bases at J, with 14 bases between. This chain's CDR3 is CASLDFDTTEAFF. CDR3 DNA sequence: TGTGCCAGCTTGGACTTTGATACCACTGAAGCTTTCTTT.

In this sample, this clonotype turned up a few times. The chain recombines TRBV5-5 with TRBJ2-1; D perhaps matches TRBD1 (5 bases). The CDR3 runs to 12 residues. V was trimmed by 0 bases and J by 8 bases, leaving 6 bases between them. The V gene's germline CDR1 is SGHKS and CDR2 YYEKEE (reference sequence). CDR3 region: CASSLVGHEQFF. In DNA form, the CDR3 reads TGTGCCAGCAGCTTGGTGGGGCATGAGCAGTTCTTC.

Many counts were recorded for this clonotype. The chain has TRBV19 and TRBJ1-5; 9 bases match TRBD1. From germline, CDR1 is LNHDA and CDR2 SQIVND (reference sequence). The CDR3 is 17 amino acids. Trimming cost V 6 bases and J 6 bases; bases outside gene matches: 15. The CDR3 sequence: CASRPGQGPTFGQPQHF. CDR3 nucleotides: TGTGCCAGTAGACCGGGACAGGGCCCAACCTTCGGTCAGCCCCAGCATTTT.

The chain joins TRBV27 to TRBJ1-2; 10 nucleotides match TRBD1. The germline V gene encodes CDR1 MNHEY and CDR2 SMNVEV (reference sequence). The CDR3 sequence is 14 residues long. V dropped 4 bases and J dropped 8; count of bases not matched to a gene: 7. CDR3 DNA sequence: TGTGCCAGCAGTTGGGACAGGGGAATAGGCGGCTACACCTTC. This encodes CASSWDRGIGGYTF.

About this clonotype: Because it lacks the conserved phenylalanine or tryptophan at the end, this CDR3 is likely a read error. The chain is built from TRBV7-2 and TRBJ2-1; D is uncertain. Germline V CDR1 and CDR2: SGHTA, FQGNSA. The CDR3 totals 15 residues. V dropped 1 base and J dropped 2 bases, with 9 bases sitting between them. This CDR3 reads CASSLVGQAYNEQFS. The DNA of the CDR3 is TGTGCCAGCAGCTTAGTGGGCCAGGCCTACAATGAGCAGTTCTCC.

This chain connects TRBV10-3 to TRBJ2-1, with a tentative D call TRBD1 (5 bases). The CDR3 runs 14 residues. The V end was cut by 4 bases, the J end by 6 bases, with 13 bases between. Germline V gene data show CDR1 as ENHRY and CDR2 as SYGVKD. This chain's CDR3 is CAISVGSGPNEQFF. Here the CDR3 DNA reads TGTGCCATCAGTGTTGGGTCAGGGCCCAATGAGCAGTTCTTC.

The chain combines TRBV4-2 with TRBJ2-1; possibly TRBD1 or TRBD2 for D (6 bases each). The CDR3 has 18 amino acids. V gave up 3 bases and J gave up 4 bases, with 22 bases separating them. Per the germline V gene, CDR1 is LGHNA and CDR2 is YNFKEQ. The CDR3 reads CASSHLGGPRKSYNEQFF. CDR3 coding DNA: TGTGCCAGCAGCCATTTGGGGGGCCCTCGAAAATCTTACAATGAGCAGTTCTTC.

This clonotype was counted many times. The rearrangement joins TRBV7-2 to TRBJ2-5; 11 nucleotides align to TRBD2. CDR1 and CDR2 (germline): SGHTA, FQGNSA. Germline trimming cut 5 bases from V and 7 bases from J; bases unmatched to any gene: 12. The CDR3 contains 16 residues. CDR3 DNA: TGTGCCAGCAGCGCTCCCTTAGCGGGGGGGCCGGGGACCCAGTACTTC. It is translated as CASSAPLAGGPGTQYF.

CDR3 in DNA: TGCAGCATGTCGGACGGAAACACTGAAGCTTTCTTT. Amino acids: CSMSDGNTEAFF. The rearrangement uses TRBV29-1 and TRBJ1-1; D ambiguous. The CDR3 has 12 amino acids. V was trimmed by 8 bases and J by 2 bases, leaving 12 bases between them. Germline lookup yields CDR1 SQVTM and CDR2 ANQGSEA.

Written as DNA, the CDR3 is TGCGCCAGCATAGGCTCTAGCGGGGGGTGGGAGACCCAGTACTTC. It encodes CASIGSSGGWETQYF. The chain combines TRBV10-2 with TRBJ2-5, with 11 positions matching TRBD2. V lost 7 bases to trimming and J lost 5 bases; unmatched junction nucleotides: 9. This CDR3 has 15 amino acids. From germline, CDR1 is WSHSY and CDR2 SAAADI.

In this sample, this clonotype turned up a few times. This rearrangement joins TRBV18 to TRBJ2-2, with D possibly being TRBD1 (5 bases). The germline V gene encodes CDR1 KGHSH and CDR2 LQKENI. The CDR3 covers 19 residues. Between the trimmed V and J ends, which lost 0 bases and 0 bases, there was a span of 17 bases. CDR3 sequence reads: CASSPPIIGVYANTGELFF. Written as DNA, the CDR3 is TGTGCCAGCTCACCACCGATTATAGGGGTGTACGCGAACACCGGGGAGCTGTTTTTT.

This clonotype was counted between two and nine times. V and J are TRBV7-6 and TRBJ1-6; 10 positions agree with TRBD1. CDR3 length: 15 residues. After removal of 5 bases from V and 9 bases from J, the junction contained 7 bases not matched to a gene. Germline loops: CDR1 SGHVS, CDR2 FNYEAQ. The CDR3 coding sequence is TGTGCCAGCAGCCAAGACAGGGGGCCTGGTTCACCCCTCCACTTT. Protein sequence: CASSQDRGPGSPLHF.

The genes are TRBV15 and TRBJ2-7, with a possible D match to TRBD1 (6 bases). This CDR3 contains 15 residues. CDR1 LNHNV and CDR2 YYDKDF come from the germline V gene (reference sequence). The V and J ends lost 0 bases and 5 bases respectively, with 14 bases between them. CDR3 coding DNA: TGTGCCACCAGCAGAGAGGACAGAAGGGGCCACGAGCAGTACTTC. Encoded protein: CATSREDRRGHEQYF.

The CDR3 region has the DNA TGTGCCAGTTCAATCCCGGGGACCTACGAGCAGTACGTC. Protein sequence: CASSIPGTYEQYV. The chain couples TRBV6-2 or TRBV6-3 to TRBJ2-7; D perhaps matches TRBD2 (5 bases). V lost 9 bases to trimming and J lost 2 bases, with 14 bases between them. This CDR3 has 13 residues. Germline V gene lookup returns CDR1 MNHEY and CDR2 SVGEGT.

This clonotype was counted only a few times. This chain joins TRBV19 and TRBJ2-1; D is unclear. V lost 1 base, J lost 5 bases, and 12 bases lay in between. CDR1 and CDR2 (germline): LNHDA, SQIVND (reference sequence). The CDR3 extends over 15 amino acids. CDR3 loop: CASSIGDPGHNEQFF. The CDR3 DNA follows: TGTGCCAGTAGTATAGGCGACCCAGGCCACAATGAGCAGTTCTTC.

In its sample, this clonotype was seen many times. The CDR3 here is CASSNPRVGASTDTQYF. The CDR3 DNA reads as TGTGCCAGCAGCAACCCCAGGGTGGGGGCGAGCACAGATACGCAGTATTTT. This chain uses TRBV7-6 with TRBJ2-3; tentative D call: TRBD1 (6 bases). Trimming left V 5 bases short and J 0 bases short, with 18 bases between. There are 17 residues in the CDR3. Germline V gene lookup returns CDR1 SGHVS and CDR2 FNYEAQ.

This rearrangement joins TRBV4-3 to TRBJ2-1; no reliable D call. The CDR3 extends over 17 amino acids. Trimming pared 0 bases from V and 0 bases from J, leaving 12 bases between. Per germline, CDR1 LGHNA and CDR2 YSLEER. CDR3 region: CASSQDLLVRSYNEQFF. Here the CDR3 DNA reads TGCGCCAGCAGCCAAGATTTACTGGTCCGCTCCTACAATGAGCAGTTCTTC.

V and J are TRBV13 and TRBJ2-6, with 10 bases aligning to TRBD2. V trimming: 5 bases; J trimming: 0 bases; junction bases outside the gene matches: 4. The V gene's germline CDR1 is PRHDT and CDR2 FYEKMQ (reference sequence). This CDR3 spans 17 amino acids. CDR3 protein: CASSTTSGISGANVLTF. CDR3 bases: TGTGCCAGCAGCACCACTAGCGGGATCTCTGGGGCCAACGTCCTGACTTTC. Full variable domain (remainder filled in from reference TRBV13 and TRBJ2-6): AAGVIQSPRHLIKEKRETATLKCYPIPRHDTVYWYQQGPGQDPQFLISFYEKMQSDKGSIPDRFSAQQFSDYHSELNMSSLELGDSALYFCASSTTSGISGANVLTFGAGSRLTVL.

The gene calls are TRBV11-2 and TRBJ2-2; 15 bases map to TRBD2. After removal of 5 bases from V and 6 bases from J, the junction contained 13 bases not matched to a gene. CDR1 and CDR2 from the germline V gene are SGHAT and FQNNGV. The CDR3 consists of 19 residues. The CDR3 DNA reads TGTGCCAGCAGCATACCGGGACTAGCGGGGGGTCGGCGCGCCGGGGAGCTGTTTTTT. Amino acid sequence: CASSIPGLAGGRRAGELFF. The complete variable domain, with remaining parts taken from reference TRBV11-2 and TRBJ2-2, reads EAGVAQSPRYKIIEKRQSVAFWCNPISGHATLYWYQQILGQGPKLLIQFQNNGVVDDSQLPKDRFSAERLKGVDSTLKIQPAKLEDSAVYLCASSIPGLAGGRRAGELFFGEGSRLTVL.

This clonotype was seen a handful of times. The chain has TRBV7-8 and TRBJ2-7; D gene uncertain. Germline V gene sequence: CDR1 SGHVS, CDR2 FQNEAQ. V was cut by 5 bases and J by 2 bases, with 10 bases left in between. This CDR3 is built from 13 residues. The CDR3 sequence is CASSQDRTYEQYV. The CDR3 region has the DNA TGTGCCAGCAGCCAGGACCGGACCTACGAGCAGTACGTC.

The rearrangement links TRBV20-1 to TRBJ1-6; no reliable D call. Germline lookup yields CDR1 DFQATT and CDR2 SNEGSKA (reference sequence). V was pared by 0 bases and J by 10 bases, with 4 bases between. There are 11 residues in the CDR3. The CDR3: CSAREPSPLHF. In nucleotides, the CDR3 is TGCAGTGCTAGAGAACCCTCACCCCTCCACTTT.

There are a few counts of this clonotype. V and J are TRBV7-2 and TRBJ2-3; D is uncertain. The V end was cut by 1 base, the J end by 4 bases, with 15 bases between. This CDR3 region has 16 residues. CDR1 and CDR2 (germline): SGHTA, FQGNSA. The CDR3 DNA reads as TGTGCCAGCAGCTTAGTCACAGAGTTGTTTTCAGATACGCAGTATTTT. Protein: CASSLVTELFSDTQYF.

The J gene is TRBJ1-2, the V gene TRBV25-1; TRBD1 aligns across 8 bases. The germline gives CDR1 MGHDK, CDR2 SYGVNS. CDR3 size: 15 residues. Unmatched junction bases numbered 10, after V lost 2 bases and J lost 8 bases. The CDR3 region has the DNA TGTGCCAGCAGTGAACAGGGGGCTACCGGGGGGGGCTACACCTTC. Amino acid sequence: CASSEQGATGGGYTF.